This T cell receptor (beta chain) was identified in a study of cytomegalovirus exposure and HLA in healthy donors. Primers: 60 Vbeta forward and 13 Jbeta reverse. The method was immunoSEQ multiplex PCR; TCRdb's version includes in-frame clones alone and lacks a portion of them. The sample consists of 180,000 or so clones, around 79% of them appearing once. With 4 bases removed from V and 0 bases from J, the gap between germline ends came to 10 bases. Looked up from germline, CDR1 is SGHRS and CDR2 is YFSETQ. The CDR3 sequence is 14 residues long. Broader study findings: Earlier analysis looked at TCR beta V segments, and most were productive about 90% or about 30% of the time. Immune exposure information comprised only CMV serostatus.

Note on this clone: Antigen: not known.

The receptor was derived from a man in his fifties in good health and CMV-seropositive. Sequencing input: PBMCs. The chain employs TRBV5-1 and TRBJ1-1, with unresolved D. In nucleotides, the CDR3 is TGCGCCAGCAGCCTACGTGGAGTGAACACTGAAGCTTTCTTT. Translated: CASSLRGVNTEAFF. Filled out from reference TRBV5-1 and TRBJ1-1, the complete variable domain reads KAGVTQTPRYLIKTRGQQVTLSCSPISGHRSVSWYQQTPGQGLQFLFEYFSETQRNKGNFPGRFSGRQFSNSRSEMNVSTLELGDSALYLCASSLRGVNTEAFFGQGTRLTVV.